The count of the clone carrying this T cell receptor (beta chain) is one. Per the study methods: Scientists estimated how many nucleated cells there were by amplifying reference gene primers. The table came from immunoSEQ multiplex PCR; TCRdb's copy has only in-frame clones and leaves some out. That table is the source of V, J and clone size, and D and trimming were worked out from the DNA. Of 190,000 or so clones detected, around 80% appear once; the ten largest clones hold roughly 14%. This sample is drawn from a study of blood T cell repertoires in COVID-19. Trimming cost V 8 bases and J 0 bases, with 13 bases left between them. Germline V gene sequence: CDR1 SEHNR, CDR2 FQNEAQ (reference sequence). This CDR3 is 15 amino acids long.

This TCR came from a man aged 50 or older who had recovered from COVID-19. Sequencing input: peripheral blood. The chain uses TRBV7-9 and TRBJ2-2; D may be TRBD1 (6 bases). CDR3 DNA: TGTGCCAGCGTTCGGGGACAAACGAACACCGGGGAGCTGTTTTTT. It yields the protein CASVRGQTNTGELFF.